These 12 T cell receptor beta chains were sequenced from one sample in a study of cytomegalovirus exposure and HLA in healthy donors. Primers included in the PCR were 60 Vbeta and 13 Jbeta primers. The method was immunoSEQ multiplex PCR; TCRdb's version includes in-frame clones alone and lacks a portion of them. The sample comprises a few hundred thousand clones, approximately 80% of which are singletons, and more than 0.3% rests with the top ten. The specimen sequenced was PBMCs. The receptor set was obtained from a girl aged 2-10 years in good health and CMV-seronegative.

The chain combines TRBV18 with TRBJ1-2, with D hard to call. Germline CDR1 is KGHSH and CDR2 is LQKENI. This CDR3 comprises 14 residues. V was pared by 3 bases and J by 7 bases, with 15 bases between. The CDR3 bases are TGTGCCAGCTCACCCGAATTAGTCGTTGGTGGCTACACCTTC. Its protein is CASSPELVVGGYTF.

This clone has more than one count but fewer than ten. CDR3 sequence reads: CASRSQPNTGELFF. The CDR3 nucleotides are TGTGCCAGTAGGTCACAGCCGAACACCGGGGAGCTGTTTTTT. This chain joins TRBV19 and TRBJ2-2; no definite D call. Germline V gene sequence: CDR1 LNHDA, CDR2 SQIVND (reference sequence). The CDR3 is 14 residues long. Trimming removed 6 bases from V and 0 bases from J, with 8 bases in between. Full variable domain (outside the CDR3, taken from reference TRBV19 and TRBJ2-2): DGGITQSPKYLFRKEGQNVTLSCEQNLNHDAMYWYRQDPGQGLRLIYYSQIVNDFQKGDIAEGYSVSREKKESFPLTVTSAQKNPTAFYLCASRSQPNTGELFFGEGSRLTVL.

The rearrangement joins TRBV5-6 to TRBJ1-2; D unclear. Trimming stripped 2 bases from V and 4 bases from J, with 9 bases between. The CDR3 runs to 13 residues. Germline V gives CDR1 SGHDT, CDR2 YYEEEE. CDR3 in amino acids: CASSLRRPYGYTF. The CDR3 DNA follows: TGTGCCAGCAGCTTACGGAGGCCCTATGGCTACACCTTC.

This chain uses TRBV6-5 with TRBJ1-5; D remains ambiguous. The CDR3 is 14 amino acids. Germline CDR1 reads MNHEY; CDR2 reads SVGAGI. Trimming pared 4 bases from V and 4 bases from J, leaving 11 bases between. In DNA form, the CDR3 reads TGTGCCAGCAGTTTACGGGGTGGTAATCAGCCCCAGCATTTT. Protein sequence: CASSLRGGNQPQHF.

With respect to this clone: A read error may account for a junction end that differs from germline. J is TRBJ1-1 and V is TRBV7-9; 7 bases are a match to TRBD1. The CDR3 spans 12 residues. Germline lookup yields CDR1 SEHNR and CDR2 FQNEAQ (reference sequence). CDR3 region: CSSRTGNTEAFF. CDR3 nucleotide sequence: TGTTCCAGCAGGACAGGAAACACTGAAGCTTTCTTT.

V and J are TRBV1 and TRBJ2-7; the table's D call, TRBD1, was not checked against the DNA. TRBV1 is noted as a pseudogene. The CDR3 is 19 amino acids. As DNA, the CDR3 is TGCACCAGCAGCCAGGCCGGGGCGGGACAGGGTGATCGGTTACACGAGCAGTACTTC. Protein: CTSSQAGAGQGDRLHEQYF.

This clone was seen only once. The chain couples TRBV27 to TRBJ1-2; 7 positions match TRBD1. CDR3 length equals 17 residues. Germline-derived CDR1 and CDR2 are MNHEY and SMNVEV (reference sequence). V lost 5 bases and J lost 2; bases outside the gene matches: 14. The CDR3 reads CASSQGGLGTVNYGYTF. CDR3 DNA sequence: TGTGCCAGCAGTCAAGGGGGGCTAGGGACAGTCAACTATGGCTACACCTTC.

The chain couples TRBV29-1 to TRBJ2-5; D is possibly TRBD2 (6 bases). Trimming left V 5 bases short and J 9 bases short, with 22 bases between. CDR1 and CDR2 (germline): SQVTM, ANQGSEA. The CDR3 runs to 14 residues. CDR3 protein: CSVRRESPRDAQYF. The CDR3 nucleotides are TGCAGCGTTCGACGGGAGTCCCCGCGAGACGCCCAGTACTTC.

This rearrangement joins TRBV28 to TRBJ1-5; no clear D gene. V was pared by 3 bases and J by 1 base, with 7 bases between. Germline CDR1 reads MDHEN; CDR2 reads SYDVKM. The CDR3 runs 14 residues. The CDR3 sequence is CASSFGGSNQPQHF. CDR3 coding DNA: TGTGCCAGCAGTTTTGGAGGGAGCAATCAGCCCCAGCATTTT.

The chain joins TRBV6-5 to TRBJ1-1, with 11 bases lining up with TRBD1. Germline V CDR1 and CDR2: MNHEY, SVGAGI. V was clipped by 5 bases and J by 5 bases; unmatched bases: 4. This CDR3 has 14 amino acids. The CDR3 reads CASSGQGAWTEAFF. CDR3 DNA: TGTGCCAGCAGTGGACAGGGGGCGTGGACTGAAGCTTTCTTT.

This clone was detected once. The chain carries TRBV5-8 and TRBJ2-7; 8 bases agree with TRBD1. The ends lost 0 bases at V and 1 base at J; junction bases unmatched: 3. Germline V gene sequence: CDR1 SGHTS, CDR2 YDEGEE. This CDR3 has 15 residues. CDR3 residues: CASSLAGGLSYEQYF. The CDR3 DNA follows: TGTGCCAGCAGCTTGGCAGGGGGCCTATCCTACGAGCAGTACTTC.

The chain couples TRBV28 to TRBJ2-7, with TRBD1 matching 7 bases. The CDR3 extends over 16 amino acids. In germline, CDR1 is MDHEN, CDR2 SYDVKM. V lost 4 bases and J lost 0; bases outside the gene matches: 9. The CDR3 region is CASSSQGTAFSYEQYF. CDR3 DNA sequence: TGTGCCAGCAGTTCCCAGGGGACAGCATTCTCCTACGAGCAGTACTTC.